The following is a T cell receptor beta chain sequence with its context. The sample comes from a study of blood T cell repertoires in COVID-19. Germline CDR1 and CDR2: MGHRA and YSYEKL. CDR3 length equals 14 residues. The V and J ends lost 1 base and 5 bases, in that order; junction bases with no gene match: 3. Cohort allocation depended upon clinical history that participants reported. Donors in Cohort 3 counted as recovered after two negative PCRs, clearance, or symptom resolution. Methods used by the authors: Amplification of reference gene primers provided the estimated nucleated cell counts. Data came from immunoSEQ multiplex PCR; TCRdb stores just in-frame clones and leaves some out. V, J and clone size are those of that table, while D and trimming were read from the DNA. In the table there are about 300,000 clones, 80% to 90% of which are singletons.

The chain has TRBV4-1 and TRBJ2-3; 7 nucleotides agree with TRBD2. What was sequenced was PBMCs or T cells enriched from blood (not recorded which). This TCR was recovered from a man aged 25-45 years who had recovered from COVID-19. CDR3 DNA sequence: TGCGCCAGCAGCCAAGTCGGACTAGGAGATACGCAGTATTTT. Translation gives CASSQVGLGDTQYF.